This TCR beta chain was identified in a study of blood T cell repertoires in COVID-19. Trimming removed 3 bases from V and 0 bases from J; junction bases left unmatched: 3. CDR1 is SGHRS and CDR2 is YFSETQ in the germline V gene. The CDR3 has 14 amino acids. Clones were sequenced by immunoSEQ multiplex PCR, and TCRdb holds only the in-frame ones, with some missing. This table has almost 100,000 clones, roughly nine tenths appearing once. Input material: peripheral blood. This clonotype originated in a man aged 45-65 years with acute or convalescent COVID-19. The V gene is TRBV5-1, the J gene TRBJ2-7; TRBD1 matches 7 bases. The CDR3 nucleotides read TGCGCCAGCAGCTCCCACAGGGGCTCCTACGAGCAGTACTTC. Its protein product is CASSSHRGSYEQYF.